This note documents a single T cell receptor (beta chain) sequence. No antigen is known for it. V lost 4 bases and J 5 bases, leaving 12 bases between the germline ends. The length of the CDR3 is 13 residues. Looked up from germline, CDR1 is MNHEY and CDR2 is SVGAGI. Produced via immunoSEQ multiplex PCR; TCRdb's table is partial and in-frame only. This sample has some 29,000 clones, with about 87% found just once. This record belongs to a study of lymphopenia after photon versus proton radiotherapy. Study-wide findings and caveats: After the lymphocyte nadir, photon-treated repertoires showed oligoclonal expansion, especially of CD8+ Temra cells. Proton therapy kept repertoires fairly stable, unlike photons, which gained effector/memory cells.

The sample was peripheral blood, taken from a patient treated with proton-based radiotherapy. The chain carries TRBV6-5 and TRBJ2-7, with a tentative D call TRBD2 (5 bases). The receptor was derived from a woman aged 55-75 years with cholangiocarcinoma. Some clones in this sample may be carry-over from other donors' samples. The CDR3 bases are TGTGCCAGCAGTTTTCGACTAACCAACGAGCAGTACTTC. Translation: CASSFRLTNEQYF.